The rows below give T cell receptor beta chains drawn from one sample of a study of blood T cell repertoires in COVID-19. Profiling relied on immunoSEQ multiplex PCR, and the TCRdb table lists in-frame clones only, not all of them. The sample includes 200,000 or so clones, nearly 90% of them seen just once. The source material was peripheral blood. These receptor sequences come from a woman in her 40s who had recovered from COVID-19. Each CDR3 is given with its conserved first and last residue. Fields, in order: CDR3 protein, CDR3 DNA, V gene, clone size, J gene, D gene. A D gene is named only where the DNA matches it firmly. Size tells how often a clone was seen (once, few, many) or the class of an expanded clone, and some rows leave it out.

CDR3aa: CASSLDTGAAGETQYF
CDR3nt: TGTGCCAGCAGCCTTGATACAGGGGCTGCGGGAGAGACCCAGTACTTC
v_gene: TRBV4-2
abundance: NA
j_gene: TRBJ2-5
d_gene: TRBD1

CDR3aa: CASSPRADTQYF
CDR3nt: TGTGCCAGCTCACCCAGGGCTGATACGCAGTATTTT
v_gene: TRBV18
abundance: NA
j_gene: TRBJ2-3
d_gene: NA

CDR3aa: CASRQVGYTEAFF
CDR3nt: TGTGCCAGCAGGCAGGTGGGTTACACTGAAGCTTTCTTT
v_gene: TRBV12-3/TRBV12-4
abundance: NA
j_gene: TRBJ1-1
d_gene: NA

CDR3aa: CARSLSVNAGETQYF
CDR3nt: TGTGCCAGAAGCTTGTCAGTAAATGCGGGGGAGACCCAGTACTTC
v_gene: TRBV5-3
abundance: NA
j_gene: TRBJ2-5
d_gene: NA

CDR3aa: CASSLAPGTSDTQYF
CDR3nt: TGCGCCAGCAGCTTGGCCCCCGGGACTTCAGATACGCAGTATTTT
v_gene: TRBV5-1
abundance: NA
j_gene: TRBJ2-3
d_gene: NA

CDR3aa: CASSRIAGGEQYF
CDR3nt: TGTGCCAGCAGCCGTATAGCAGGGGGCGAGCAGTACTTC
v_gene: TRBV3-1/TRBV3-2
abundance: NA
j_gene: TRBJ2-7
d_gene: TRBD1

CDR3aa: CASSLLLGQRTNEKLFF
CDR3nt: TGCGCCAGCAGCCTCCTGCTGGGGCAGAGAACTAATGAAAAACTGTTTTTT
v_gene: TRBV4-1
abundance: NA
j_gene: TRBJ1-4
d_gene: NA

CDR3aa: CASSAARLSYNEQFF
CDR3nt: TGTGCCAGCAGTGCCGCTAGACTCTCCTACAATGAGCAGTTCTTC
v_gene: TRBV6-2/TRBV6-3
abundance: NA
j_gene: TRBJ2-1
d_gene: NA

CDR3aa: CAVGQNTDTQYF
CDR3nt: TGTGCCGTGGGACAGAACACAGATACGCAGTATTTT
v_gene: TRBV24-1
abundance: once
j_gene: TRBJ2-3
d_gene: TRBD1

CDR3aa: CASSYSSGTGIDGYTF
CDR3nt: TGTGCCAGCAGTTACTCCTCCGGGACAGGGATTGATGGCTACACCTTC
v_gene: TRBV6-5
abundance: NA
j_gene: TRBJ1-2
d_gene: TRBD1

CDR3aa: CASRVLAGGTSYNEQFF
CDR3nt: TGTGCCAGTCGCGTTTTAGCGGGAGGCACCTCCTACAATGAGCAGTTCTTC
v_gene: TRBV27
abundance: NA
j_gene: TRBJ2-1
d_gene: TRBD2

CDR3aa: CASSYLPPGSYTF
CDR3nt: TGTGCCAGCAGTTACCTCCCCCCCGGGAGCTACACCTTC
v_gene: TRBV6-2/TRBV6-3
abundance: once
j_gene: TRBJ1-2
d_gene: NA

CDR3aa: CASSQGSSGLPYEQYF
CDR3nt: TGTGCCAGCAGCCAGGGTTCTAGCGGCCTTCCCTACGAGCAGTACTTC
v_gene: TRBV5-4
abundance: NA
j_gene: TRBJ2-7
d_gene: TRBD2

CDR3aa: CASNPLGLAGGPRIYTQYF
CDR3nt: TGCGCCAGCAACCCCCTGGGACTAGCGGGAGGGCCCAGAATCTATACGCAGTATTTT
v_gene: TRBV5-1
abundance: NA
j_gene: TRBJ2-3
d_gene: TRBD2

CDR3aa: CASSLGQGALLTDTQYF
CDR3nt: TGTGCCAGCAGCTTAGGGCAGGGGGCCTTACTAACAGATACGCAGTATTTT
v_gene: TRBV11-2
abundance: few
j_gene: TRBJ2-3
d_gene: TRBD1

CDR3aa: CASTKGGALTYEQYF
CDR3nt: TGTGCCAGCACCAAAGGCGGGGCTCTGACCTACGAGCAGTACTTC
v_gene: TRBV7-9
abundance: NA
j_gene: TRBJ2-7
d_gene: NA

CDR3aa: CASSFTLTSGNRSYEQYF
CDR3nt: TGTGCCAGCAGTTTTACGTTGACTAGCGGGAATCGCTCCTACGAGCAGTACTTC
v_gene: TRBV28
abundance: once
j_gene: TRBJ2-7
d_gene: TRBD2

CDR3aa: CAWSPMTSGRWNEQFF
CDR3nt: TGTGCCTGGAGTCCGATGACTAGCGGGAGGTGGAATGAGCAGTTCTTC
v_gene: TRBV30
abundance: few
j_gene: TRBJ2-1
d_gene: TRBD2

CDR3aa: CASSYSPRQNEKLFF
CDR3nt: TGTGCCAGCAGTTACTCGCCGCGACAAAATGAAAAACTGTTTTTT
v_gene: TRBV6-5
abundance: NA
j_gene: TRBJ1-4
d_gene: NA

CDR3aa: CASSPRTSGRNEQFF
CDR3nt: TGTGCCAGCAGCCCACGGACTAGCGGGAGAAATGAGCAGTTCTTC
v_gene: TRBV9
abundance: NA
j_gene: TRBJ2-1
d_gene: TRBD2

CDR3aa: CASRGLAYNEQFF
CDR3nt: TGTGCCAGTAGGGGACTAGCATACAATGAGCAGTTCTTC
v_gene: TRBV19
abundance: NA
j_gene: TRBJ2-1
d_gene: TRBD2

CDR3aa: CASSPNPVAGNEKLFF
CDR3nt: TGTGCCAGCTCCCCCAACCCGGTAGCGGGAAATGAAAAACTGTTTTTT
v_gene: TRBV18
abundance: NA
j_gene: TRBJ1-4
d_gene: NA

CDR3aa: CASSQDPSVRGPLNTEAFF
CDR3nt: TGTGCCAGCAGCCAAGATCCCAGTGTCAGGGGGCCGCTGAACACTGAAGCTTTCTTT
v_gene: TRBV3-1/TRBV3-2
abundance: NA
j_gene: TRBJ1-1
d_gene: TRBD1

CDR3aa: CASSLGTSTDTQYF
CDR3nt: TGTGCCAGCTCACTGGGGACTAGCACAGATACGCAGTATTTT
v_gene: TRBV18
abundance: NA
j_gene: TRBJ2-3
d_gene: NA

CDR3aa: CASSLVGGARGTEAFF
CDR3nt: TGCGCCAGCAGCTTGGTTGGGGGGGCTCGAGGTACTGAAGCTTTCTTT
v_gene: TRBV5-1
abundance: NA
j_gene: TRBJ1-1
d_gene: NA

CDR3aa: CASRVQGPAYEQYF
CDR3nt: TGTGCCAGCAGAGTCCAGGGGCCAGCCTACGAGCAGTACTTC
v_gene: TRBV6-5
abundance: NA
j_gene: TRBJ2-7
d_gene: NA

CDR3aa: CASSFRGRDYGYTF
CDR3nt: TGTGCCAGCAGCTTTAGGGGCAGGGATTATGGCTACACCTTC
v_gene: TRBV5-6
abundance: NA
j_gene: TRBJ1-2
d_gene: NA

CDR3aa: CASSQGGQPYEQYF
CDR3nt: TGCGCCAGCAGCCAGGGGGGACAGCCCTACGAGCAGTACTTC
v_gene: TRBV4-1
abundance: NA
j_gene: TRBJ2-7
d_gene: NA

CDR3aa: CASRATSGRATQYF
CDR3nt: TGTGCCAGCAGGGCGACTAGCGGGAGGGCGACCCAGTACTTC
v_gene: TRBV6-5
abundance: NA
j_gene: TRBJ2-5
d_gene: TRBD2

CDR3aa: CASRTPGTGFSTEAFF
CDR3nt: TGTGCCAGCAGGACCCCCGGGACAGGGTTTTCCACTGAAGCTTTCTTT
v_gene: TRBV27
abundance: NA
j_gene: TRBJ1-1
d_gene: TRBD1

CDR3aa: CASSLDRAYEQYF
CDR3nt: TGTGCCAGCAGTTTGGACAGAGCCTACGAGCAGTACTTC
v_gene: TRBV12-3/TRBV12-4
abundance: NA
j_gene: TRBJ2-7
d_gene: NA

CDR3aa: CASSFGTSGNNEQFF
CDR3nt: TGTGCCAGCAGCTTCGGGACTAGCGGGAACAATGAGCAGTTCTTC
v_gene: TRBV27
abundance: NA
j_gene: TRBJ2-1
d_gene: TRBD2

CDR3aa: CASSLLAGLAQPQHF
CDR3nt: TGTGCCAGCAGTTTACTGGCAGGGTTGGCTCAGCCCCAGCATTTT
v_gene: TRBV28
abundance: NA
j_gene: TRBJ1-5
d_gene: NA

CDR3aa: CASSGGTGNTEAFF
CDR3nt: TGTGCCAGCAGTGGGGGGACAGGGAACACTGAAGCTTTCTTT
v_gene: TRBV2
abundance: NA
j_gene: TRBJ1-1
d_gene: TRBD1

CDR3aa: CASTLGEGGYTF
CDR3nt: TGTGCCAGCACCCTAGGGGAGGGTGGCTACACCTTC
v_gene: TRBV28
abundance: NA
j_gene: TRBJ1-2
d_gene: NA

CDR3aa: CASSLESSGDNEQYF
CDR3nt: TGCGCCAGCAGCTTGGAGTCTAGCGGGGATAACGAGCAGTACTTC
v_gene: TRBV5-1
abundance: NA
j_gene: TRBJ2-7
d_gene: TRBD2

CDR3aa: CASSPGLGTEAFF
CDR3nt: TGCGCCAGCAGCCCCGGACTTGGCACTGAAGCTTTCTTT
v_gene: TRBV5-1
abundance: NA
j_gene: TRBJ1-1
d_gene: NA

CDR3aa: CASSLAHPTGANVLTF
CDR3nt: TGCGCCAGCAGCTTGGCGCACCCTACTGGGGCCAACGTCCTGACTTTC
v_gene: TRBV5-1
abundance: NA
j_gene: TRBJ2-6
d_gene: NA

CDR3aa: CASSLGQGNYGYTF
CDR3nt: TGTGCCAGCAGCTTGGGACAGGGTAACTATGGCTACACCTTC
v_gene: TRBV13
abundance: NA
j_gene: TRBJ1-2
d_gene: TRBD1

CDR3aa: CASSFSSNQPQHF
CDR3nt: TGTGCCAGCAGTTTTAGTAGCAATCAGCCCCAGCATTTT
v_gene: TRBV6-5
abundance: NA
j_gene: TRBJ1-5
d_gene: NA

CDR3aa: CASSVGQSNTGELFF
CDR3nt: TGTGCCAGCAGCGTTGGACAGTCGAACACCGGGGAGCTGTTTTTT
v_gene: TRBV9
abundance: NA
j_gene: TRBJ2-2
d_gene: NA

CDR3aa: CAWSVGSRAGELFF
CDR3nt: TGTGCCTGGAGTGTCGGTAGCCGCGCCGGGGAGCTGTTTTTT
v_gene: TRBV30
abundance: NA
j_gene: TRBJ2-2
d_gene: NA

CDR3aa: CASSSRTSGSSYNEQFF
CDR3nt: TGTGCCAGCTCATCCCGGACTAGCGGGAGCTCCTACAATGAGCAGTTCTTC
v_gene: TRBV18
abundance: NA
j_gene: TRBJ2-1
d_gene: TRBD2

CDR3aa: CASSMRRGTNTEAFF
CDR3nt: TGTGCCAGTAGTATGAGGAGGGGAACGAACACTGAAGCTTTCTTT
v_gene: TRBV19
abundance: NA
j_gene: TRBJ1-1
d_gene: NA

CDR3aa: CASSLGRERGQGTDTQYF
CDR3nt: TGTGCCAGCAGCTTAGGGCGGGAAAGGGGGCAGGGCACAGATACGCAGTATTTT
v_gene: TRBV7-2
abundance: once
j_gene: TRBJ2-3
d_gene: NA

CDR3aa: CASSHGTSNTGELFF
CDR3nt: TGTGCCAGCAGCCATGGGACTAGTAACACCGGGGAGCTGTTTTTT
v_gene: TRBV11-3
abundance: few
j_gene: TRBJ2-2
d_gene: TRBD2

CDR3aa: CASSLGRDRGFSGNTIYF
CDR3nt: TGTGCCAGCTCACTTGGACGGGACAGGGGATTCTCTGGAAACACCATATATTTT
v_gene: TRBV18
abundance: NA
j_gene: TRBJ1-3
d_gene: TRBD1

CDR3aa: CASSQGQHSTTEAFF
CDR3nt: TGCGCCAGCAGCCAAGGTCAGCACAGTACCACTGAAGCTTTCTTT
v_gene: TRBV4-3
abundance: few
j_gene: TRBJ1-1
d_gene: NA

CDR3aa: CASSKTSGSLNEQFF
CDR3nt: TGTGCCAGTAGTAAGACTAGCGGGAGCCTCAATGAGCAGTTCTTC
v_gene: TRBV19
abundance: few
j_gene: TRBJ2-1
d_gene: TRBD2

CDR3aa: CASSRDSLNYGYTF
CDR3nt: TGTGCCAGCAGTCGGGACAGTCTTAACTATGGCTACACCTTC
v_gene: TRBV28
abundance: NA
j_gene: TRBJ1-2
d_gene: TRBD1

CDR3aa: CAWSRGTGANVLTF
CDR3nt: TGTGCCTGGTCCAGGGGGACTGGGGCCAACGTCCTGACTTTC
v_gene: TRBV30
abundance: NA
j_gene: TRBJ2-6
d_gene: TRBD1

CDR3aa: CASSEEFYEQYF
CDR3nt: TGTGCCAGCAGTGAGGAATTCTACGAGCAGTACTTC
v_gene: TRBV12-3/TRBV12-4
abundance: NA
j_gene: TRBJ2-7
d_gene: NA

CDR3aa: CASSVDGAETQYF
CDR3nt: TGTGCCAGCAGCGTAGATGGGGCGGAGACCCAGTACTTC
v_gene: TRBV9
abundance: NA
j_gene: TRBJ2-5
d_gene: NA